This T cell receptor beta chain originates from a study of lymphopenia after photon versus proton radiotherapy. The CDR3 runs to 15 residues. The ends lost 1 base at V and 6 bases at J; junction bases unmatched: 6. The germline V gene has CDR1 SGHAT and CDR2 FQNNGV. TCRdb keeps only in-frame clones here, not all; method: immunoSEQ multiplex PCR. The sample holds tens of thousands of clones, approximately 84% seen once. The chain links TRBV11-2 to TRBJ2-1, with TRBD1 identical over 7 bases. This specimen consisted of peripheral blood, obtained from a patient treated with photon-based radiotherapy. The TCR was taken from a woman between 45 and 65 years old with pancreatic cancer. This chain's CDR3 is CASSLGQGRFNEQFF. The CDR3 DNA follows: TGTGCCAGCAGCTTAGGACAGGGTCGATTCAATGAGCAGTTCTTC. The whole variable domain, filled in from reference TRBV11-2 and TRBJ2-1, reads EAGVAQSPRYKIIEKRQSVAFWCNPISGHATLYWYQQILGQGPKLLIQFQNNGVVDDSQLPKDRFSAERLKGVDSTLKIQPAKLEDSAVYLCASSLGQGRFNEQFFGPGTRLTVL.